This entry lists 6 T cell receptor delta chains sequenced from one sample in a study of γδ T cells in repeated Plasmodium falciparum infection. Vgamma9/Vdelta2+ and Vdelta2-negative gammadelta T cells were flow-sorted from PBMC for bulk sequencing. TCRdb re-called clones from the multiplex PCR reads using CATT. The sample lists roughly 48,000 delta-chain clones, less than 2% occurring once. Sequenced material: gamma-delta T cells from blood. These receptor sequences come from a pool of human donors (malaria-infected and uninfected, not separated).

V gene assignment gives TRDV1, but the J gene was left uncalled; the table's D call TRDD3 went unverified against the DNA. Per the germline V gene, CDR1 is TSWWSYY and CDR2 is QGS. The CDR3 loop spans 17 amino acids. CDR3 region: CALGGNLPITTYYRLIF. Here the CDR3 DNA reads TGTGCTCTTGGGGGCAATCTTCCTATCACTACGTACTATCGCCTCATCTTT.

With respect to this clone: TCRdb's listed protein matches a much larger clone and diverges from this DNA's translation at residue 5, likely through a read error; the protein shown comes from the DNA. The V and J genes are TRDV1 and TRDJ1; D might be TRDD2 (7 bases). Here the J gene came from matching the DNA to germline, since TCRdb omits it. The CDR3 is 24 amino acids. V was shortened by 4 bases and J by 0 bases, with 39 bases between the two germline ends. Germline V lookup: CDR1 TSWWSYY, CDR2 QGS. In nucleotides, the CDR3 is TGTGCTCTTGGGGGACTCGGTTTCTTACTTCCTAGACGATTCCTGGGGCGAAACACCGATAAACTCATCTTT. Translation gives CALGGLGFLLPRRFLGRNTDKLIF.

Note on this clone: The likely explanation is a read error, given a far larger clone one base away. Other DNA sequences within the sample encode an identical CDR3. The gene calls are TRDV1 and TRDJ2; 7 nucleotides align to TRDD3. TCRdb offers no J gene call, so here the DNA was matched to germline to obtain one. The germline V gene encodes CDR1 TSWWSYY and CDR2 QGS. This CDR3 has 20 residues. CDR3 residues: CALGEVTMTGDPGGGAQLFF. CDR3 coding DNA: TGTGCCCTTGGGGAGGTCACTATGACTGGGGATCCCGGTGGTGGAGCACAACTCTTCTTT.

Concerning this clone: A far larger clone is a single base away, which makes a read error likely. Other DNA sequences in the sample encode the same CDR3. The CDR3: CALGELRAGGLRYKLIF. In nucleotides, the CDR3 is TGTGCTCTTGGGGAGCTACGTGCTGGGGGGTTAAGATATAAACTCATCTTT. The gene calls are TRDV1 and TRDJ1; 7 positions match TRDD3. Germline V lookup: CDR1 TSWWSYY, CDR2 QGS. The J segment lost 6 bases and the V segment lost 3 bases, leaving 16 bases of the junction unmatched. The CDR3 sequence is 17 residues long.

A note on this clone: It is likely a read error: a sequence one base away is far more abundant. Other DNA sequences of this sample code for an identical CDR3. The CDR3 bases are TGTGCTCTTGGGGAACTTTCTTACCCCAAACTACTGGGGGACCCTAGGGTCGACAAACTCATCTTT. Protein sequence: CALGELSYPKLLGDPRVDKLIF. The chain couples TRDV1 to TRDJ1; 9 bases map to TRDD3. J gave up 8 bases and V 0 bases, and 28 bases lay outside the gene matches. The germline CDR1 and CDR2 sequences are TSWWSYY and QGS. This CDR3 spans 22 amino acids.

This clone was seen a handful of times. This likely stems from a read error, as it lies one base from a far larger clone. The sample holds other DNA sequences that translate to the same CDR3. CDR3 nucleotides: TGTGCCTGTGACTCCCTGCAAGCGGGGGGGCACACCGACAAACTCATCTTT. The encoded protein is CACDSLQAGGHTDKLIF. The rearrangement joins TRDV2 to TRDJ1, with D maybe TRDD3 (5 bases). TCRdb lists no J gene, so it was determined here by aligning the DNA to germline. The CDR3 has 17 residues. Germline values: CDR1 GEAIGNYY, CDR2 EKD.